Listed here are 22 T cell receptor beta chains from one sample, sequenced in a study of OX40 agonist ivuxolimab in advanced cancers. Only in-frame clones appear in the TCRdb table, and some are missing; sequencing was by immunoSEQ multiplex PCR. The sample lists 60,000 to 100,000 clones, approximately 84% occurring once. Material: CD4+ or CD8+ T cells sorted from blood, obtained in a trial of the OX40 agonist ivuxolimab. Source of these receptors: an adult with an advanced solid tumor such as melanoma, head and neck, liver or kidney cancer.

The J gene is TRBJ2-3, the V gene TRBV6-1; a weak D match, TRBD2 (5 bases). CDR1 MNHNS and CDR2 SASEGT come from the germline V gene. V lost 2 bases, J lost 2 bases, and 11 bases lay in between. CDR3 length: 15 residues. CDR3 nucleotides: TGTGCCAGCAGTGAATCCCGAGGGCACACAGATACGCAGTATTTT. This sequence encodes CASSESRGHTDTQYF.

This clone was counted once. The CDR3 loop is CASRRDGAYEQYF. Here the CDR3 DNA reads TGTGCCAGCAGACGGGACGGCGCCTACGAGCAGTACTTC. This rearrangement joins TRBV6-5 to TRBJ2-7; perhaps D is TRBD1 or TRBD2 (5 bases each). Trimming left V 6 bases short and J 2 bases short, with 11 bases between. The CDR3 length is 13 residues. The germline gives CDR1 MNHEY, CDR2 SVGAGI.

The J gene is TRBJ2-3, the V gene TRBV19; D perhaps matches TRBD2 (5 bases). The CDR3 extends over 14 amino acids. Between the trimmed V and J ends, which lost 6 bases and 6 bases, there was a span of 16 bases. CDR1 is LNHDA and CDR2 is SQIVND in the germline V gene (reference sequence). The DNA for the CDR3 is TGTGCCAGTAGCTTAAACGGGGTGAGGGATACGCAGTATTTT. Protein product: CASSLNGVRDTQYF. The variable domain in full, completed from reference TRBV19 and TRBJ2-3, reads DGGITQSPKYLFRKEGQNVTLSCEQNLNHDAMYWYRQDPGQGLRLIYYSQIVNDFQKGDIAEGYSVSREKKESFPLTVTSAQKNPTAFYLCASSLNGVRDTQYFGPGTRLTVL.

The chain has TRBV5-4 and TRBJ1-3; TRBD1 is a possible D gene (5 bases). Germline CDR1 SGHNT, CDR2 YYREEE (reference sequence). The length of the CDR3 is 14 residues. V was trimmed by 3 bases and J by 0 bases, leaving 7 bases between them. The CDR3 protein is CASSSQGSGNTIYF. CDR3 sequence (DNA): TGTGCCAGCAGCTCGCAGGGCTCTGGAAACACCATATATTTT.

The CDR3 nucleotides are TGTGCAATTACAGGGGAACGACGAACCGGGGAGCTGTTTTTT. Protein: CAITGERRTGELFF. The rearrangement links TRBV7-8 to TRBJ2-2; 7 nucleotides agree with TRBD1. Germline CDR1 is SGHVS and CDR2 is FQNEAQ. The CDR3 is made up of 14 amino acids.

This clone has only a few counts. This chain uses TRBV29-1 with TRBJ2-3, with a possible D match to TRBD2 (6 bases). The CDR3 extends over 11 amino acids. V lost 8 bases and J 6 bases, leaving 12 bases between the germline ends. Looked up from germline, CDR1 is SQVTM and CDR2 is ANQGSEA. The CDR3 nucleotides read TGCAGCACCGGGGGAGGTGATACGCAGTATTTT. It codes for CSTGGGDTQYF.

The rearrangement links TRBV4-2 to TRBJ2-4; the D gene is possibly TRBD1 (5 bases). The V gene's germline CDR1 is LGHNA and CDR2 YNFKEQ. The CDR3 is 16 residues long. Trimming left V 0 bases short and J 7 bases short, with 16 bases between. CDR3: CASSQDGKGPGNIQYF. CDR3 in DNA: TGTGCCAGCAGCCAAGATGGTAAGGGGCCTGGGAACATTCAGTACTTC.

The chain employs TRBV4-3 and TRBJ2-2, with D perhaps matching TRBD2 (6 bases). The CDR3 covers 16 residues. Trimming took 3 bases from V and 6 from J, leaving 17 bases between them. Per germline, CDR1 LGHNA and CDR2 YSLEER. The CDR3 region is CASSQGTSPRSGELFF. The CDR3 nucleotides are TGCGCCAGCAGCCAGGGTACTAGCCCAAGATCCGGGGAGCTGTTTTTT.

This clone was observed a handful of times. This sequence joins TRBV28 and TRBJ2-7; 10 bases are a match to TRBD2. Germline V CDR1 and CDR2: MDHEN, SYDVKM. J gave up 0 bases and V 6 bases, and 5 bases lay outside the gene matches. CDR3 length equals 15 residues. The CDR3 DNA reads TGTGCCAGCAGGATACTAGCGGGGACCTCCTACGAGCAGTACTTC. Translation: CASRILAGTSYEQYF.

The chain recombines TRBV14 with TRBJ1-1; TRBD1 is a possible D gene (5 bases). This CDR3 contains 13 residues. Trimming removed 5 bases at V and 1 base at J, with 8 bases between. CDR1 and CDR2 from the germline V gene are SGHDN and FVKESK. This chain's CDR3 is CASSNQGNTEAFF. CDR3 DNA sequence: TGTGCCAGCAGCAACCAGGGGAACACTGAAGCTTTCTTT.

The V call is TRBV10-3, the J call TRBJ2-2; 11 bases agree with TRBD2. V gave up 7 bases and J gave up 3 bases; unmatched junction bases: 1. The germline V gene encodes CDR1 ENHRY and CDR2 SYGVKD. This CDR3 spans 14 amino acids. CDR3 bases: TGTGCCATCAAGGGACTAGCGGACACCGGGGAGCTGTTTTTT. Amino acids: CAIKGLADTGELFF.

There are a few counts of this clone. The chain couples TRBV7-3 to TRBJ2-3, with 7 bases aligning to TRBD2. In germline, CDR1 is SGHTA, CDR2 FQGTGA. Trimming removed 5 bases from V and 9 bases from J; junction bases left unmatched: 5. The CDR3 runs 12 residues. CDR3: CASSESGVTQYF. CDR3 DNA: TGTGCCAGCAGCGAGAGCGGGGTAACGCAGTATTTT.

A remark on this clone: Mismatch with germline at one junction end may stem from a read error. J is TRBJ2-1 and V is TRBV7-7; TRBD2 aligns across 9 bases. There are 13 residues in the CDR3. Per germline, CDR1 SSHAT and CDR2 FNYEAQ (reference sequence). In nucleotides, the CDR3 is TGTGCTAGCAGCTTAGATTCTAGCGGGAAGCAGTTCTTC. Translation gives CASSLDSSGKQFF.

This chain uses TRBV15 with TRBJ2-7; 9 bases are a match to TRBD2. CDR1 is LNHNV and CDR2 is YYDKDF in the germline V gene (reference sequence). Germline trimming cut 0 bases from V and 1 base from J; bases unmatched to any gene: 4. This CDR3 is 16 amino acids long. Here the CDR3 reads CATSREASGISYEQYF. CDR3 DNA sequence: TGTGCCACCAGCAGAGAGGCTAGCGGGATATCCTACGAGCAGTACTTC. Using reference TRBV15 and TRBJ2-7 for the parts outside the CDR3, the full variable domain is DAMVIQNPRYQVTQFGKPVTLSCSQTLNHNVMYWYQQKSSQAPKLLFHYYDKDFNNEADTPDNFQSRRPNTSFCFLDIRSPGLGDTAMYLCATSREASGISYEQYFGPGTRLTVT.

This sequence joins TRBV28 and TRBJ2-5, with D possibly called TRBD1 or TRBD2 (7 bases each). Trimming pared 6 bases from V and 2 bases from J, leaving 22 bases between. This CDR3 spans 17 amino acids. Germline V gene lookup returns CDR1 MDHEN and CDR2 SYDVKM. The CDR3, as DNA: TGTGCCAGCAGCCTCCCCGGCGGGGGACAGCTGCAAGAGACCCAGTACTTC. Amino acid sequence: CASSLPGGGQLQETQYF. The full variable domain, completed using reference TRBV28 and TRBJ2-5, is DVKVTQSSRYLVKRTGEKVFLECVQDMDHENMFWYRQDPGLGLRLIYFSYDVKMKEKGDIPEGYSVSREKKERFSLILESASTNQTSMYLCASSLPGGGQLQETQYFGPGTRLLVL.

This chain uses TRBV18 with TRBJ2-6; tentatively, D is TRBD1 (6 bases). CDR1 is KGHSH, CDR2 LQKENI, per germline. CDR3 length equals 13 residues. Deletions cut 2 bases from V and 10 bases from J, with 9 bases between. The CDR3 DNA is TGTGCCAGCTCACCAGGGCAGGGGAACGTCCTGACTTTC. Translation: CASSPGQGNVLTF.

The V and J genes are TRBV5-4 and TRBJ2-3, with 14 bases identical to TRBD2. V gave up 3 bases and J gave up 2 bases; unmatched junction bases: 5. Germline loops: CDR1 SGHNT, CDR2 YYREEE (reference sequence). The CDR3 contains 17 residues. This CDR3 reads CASSSGLAGGLTDTQYF. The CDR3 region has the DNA TGTGCCAGCAGCTCAGGACTAGCGGGGGGTCTCACAGATACGCAGTATTTT.

CDR3 protein: CASRRQMGGNQPQHF. The CDR3 DNA reads as TGTGCCAGCAGACGACAGATGGGGGGGAATCAGCCCCAGCATTTT. The chain carries TRBV6-5 and TRBJ1-5, with D possibly TRBD1 on 5 matching bases. The CDR3 is 15 amino acids. CDR1 and CDR2 (germline): MNHEY, SVGAGI. Trimming left V 6 bases short and J 4 bases short, with 16 bases between.

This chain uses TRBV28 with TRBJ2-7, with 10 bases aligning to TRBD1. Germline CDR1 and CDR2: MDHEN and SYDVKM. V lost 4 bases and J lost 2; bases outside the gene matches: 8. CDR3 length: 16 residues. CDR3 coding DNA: TGTGCCAGCAGTTCGCATTCAGGACAGGGGGCCTACGAGCAGTACTTC. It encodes CASSSHSGQGAYEQYF.

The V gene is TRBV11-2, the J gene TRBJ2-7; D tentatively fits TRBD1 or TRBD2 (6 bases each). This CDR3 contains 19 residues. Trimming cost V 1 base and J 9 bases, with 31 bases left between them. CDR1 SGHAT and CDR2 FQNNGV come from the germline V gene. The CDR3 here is CASSLGRGTRRGNYEWQYF. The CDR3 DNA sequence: TGTGCCAGCAGCTTAGGGAGGGGGACCAGGAGGGGAAACTACGAATGGCAGTACTTC.

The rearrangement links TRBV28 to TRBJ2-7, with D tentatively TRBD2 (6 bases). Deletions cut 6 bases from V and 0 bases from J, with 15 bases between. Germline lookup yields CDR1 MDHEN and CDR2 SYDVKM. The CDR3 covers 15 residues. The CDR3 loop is CASSEGLGGSYEQYF. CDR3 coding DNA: TGTGCCAGCAGCGAAGGGCTGGGGGGCTCCTACGAGCAGTACTTC.

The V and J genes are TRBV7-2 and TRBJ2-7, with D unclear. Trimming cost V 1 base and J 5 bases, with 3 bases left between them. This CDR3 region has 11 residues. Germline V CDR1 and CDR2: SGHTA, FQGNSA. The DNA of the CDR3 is TGTGCCAGCAGCTTAGTCCACGAGCAGTACTTC. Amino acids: CASSLVHEQYF.